The clone carrying this T cell receptor (beta chain) was detected only a few times. Its antigen remains unidentified. Germline V gene lookup returns CDR1 SEHNR and CDR2 FQNEAQ (reference sequence). The V and J ends lost 4 bases and 4 bases respectively, with 16 bases between them. The CDR3 covers 16 residues. A multiplex PCR was run with 60 Vbeta primers and 13 Jbeta primers. Produced via immunoSEQ multiplex PCR; TCRdb's table is partial and in-frame only. The data contain over 150,000 clones, more than 80% of them singletons. The data originate from a study of cytomegalovirus exposure and HLA in healthy donors. The study's findings and limits: In an earlier analysis, most TCR beta V segments were productive about 87% or about 30% of the time.

The chain joins TRBV7-9 to TRBJ2-2; a weak D match, TRBD1 (5 bases). The TCR sequence derives from a man aged 18 to 30 in good health and CMV-seronegative. Sequencing was performed on PBMCs. In DNA, the CDR3 is TGTGCCAGCAGCTCCGCCCCGGACATCACCACCGGGGAGCTGTTTTTT. As protein: CASSSAPDITTGELFF.